The 31 T cell receptor beta chains listed next were all sequenced from one sample in a study of T cell repertoires in cytomegalovirus infection. MiXCR, applied by TCRdb to the reads, yields one record per CDR3 protein. In the table there are fewer than 900,000 distinct CDR3 sequences, around 29% of which are singletons. Their antigens remain unidentified. The sample in question was cultured CD8+ T cells from PBMCs, obtained from culture after CMV antigen stimulation. Receptor source: a human donor in good health (CMV status not recorded). Some clones in this sample may be carry-over from other donors' samples.

The chain recombines TRBV13 with TRBJ2-5; D is unresolved. Per the germline V gene, CDR1 is PRHDT and CDR2 is FYEKMQ (reference sequence). V lost 2 bases and J lost 5, with 9 bases in between. CDR3 length: 13 residues. CDR3 bases: TGTGCCAGCAGCTTACGTCCCCGGGAGACCCAGTACTTC. Translated: CASSLRPRETQYF.

At least ten counts were recorded for this clonotype. The chain employs TRBV7-6 and TRBJ1-6; TRBD1 agrees at 7 bases. CDR1 and CDR2 (germline): SGHVS, FNYEAQ. The CDR3 has 16 residues. V lost 5 bases to trimming and J lost 6 bases; unmatched junction nucleotides: 10. CDR3 in amino acids: CASSPYRGPVNSPLHF. DNA for the CDR3: TGTGCCAGCAGCCCTTACAGGGGCCCCGTTAATTCACCCCTCCACTTT.

The genes are TRBV15 and TRBJ2-4; TRBD2 aligns across 12 bases. Trimming cost V 1 base and J 0 bases; bases outside gene matches: 4. From germline, CDR1 is LNHNV and CDR2 YYDKDF (reference sequence). The CDR3 is 18 amino acids. The CDR3 DNA reads TGTGCCACCAGCAGAGGACTAGCGGGGGCAATAGCCAAAAACATTCAGTACTTC. It translates to CATSRGLAGAIAKNIQYF.

This clonotype was found a few times. V is TRBV7-9 and J is TRBJ1-4; 7 bases line up with TRBD1. Germline CDR1 and CDR2: SEHNR and FQNEAQ (reference sequence). CDR3 length equals 17 residues. V trimming: 3 bases; J trimming: 5 bases; junction bases outside the gene matches: 12. The CDR3 region has the DNA TGTGCCAGCAGCTTCGTGCTTTTGGGACAGCCGAATGAAAAACTGTTTTTT. Protein product: CASSFVLLGQPNEKLFF.

As to this clonotype: A much larger clone lies one base from this, so it may be a read error. J is TRBJ2-5 and V is TRBV12-3 or TRBV12-4; 8 nucleotides align to TRBD1. Losses at the gene ends were 3 bases for V and 2 bases for J; bases not matched to a gene: 8. CDR3 size: 16 residues. The CDR3 sequence: CASSFRTGLNQETQYF. The CDR3 DNA reads as TGTGCCAGCAGTTTTAGGACAGGGTTGAATCAAGAGACCCAGTACTTC.

The chain uses TRBV25-1 and TRBJ2-7; D is ambiguous. The length of the CDR3 is 17 residues. From germline, CDR1 is MGHDK and CDR2 SYGVNS. The V end lost 1 base, the J end lost 2 bases, and 18 bases lay between the germline ends. The CDR3 coding sequence is TGTGCCAGCAGTGAATTTTGGGCAGACCTCCGGCCCTACGAGCAGTACTTC. This translates into CASSEFWADLRPYEQYF.

This clonotype was picked up many times. The chain has TRBV27 and TRBJ1-1; tentatively, D is TRBD1 (6 bases). CDR1 MNHEY and CDR2 SMNVEV come from the germline V gene (reference sequence). The CDR3 consists of 15 residues. Trimming stripped 5 bases from V and 1 base from J, with 14 bases between. The CDR3 DNA sequence: TGTGCCAGCAGTATCCTCCCAGGGGCGAACACTGAAGCTTTCTTT. This translates into CASSILPGANTEAFF.

The J gene is TRBJ2-1, the V gene TRBV10-3, with 9 bases matching TRBD2. J gave up 7 bases and V 4 bases, and 8 bases lay outside the gene matches. Germline V gene sequence: CDR1 ENHRY, CDR2 SYGVKD. This CDR3 contains 15 residues. The CDR3 loop is CAISGGTSPVNEQFF. The CDR3 nucleotides are TGTGCCATCAGTGGGGGGACTAGCCCAGTGAATGAGCAGTTCTTC.

V is TRBV6-2 or TRBV6-3 and J is TRBJ1-1, with D unclear. Germline CDR1 MNHEY, CDR2 SVGEGT. Trimming removed 7 bases from V and 4 bases from J, with 7 bases in between. This CDR3 is 11 amino acids long. DNA of the CDR3: TGTGCCAGCACAGTAGGCACTGAAGCTTTCTTT. It encodes CASTVGTEAFF.

This clonotype has only a few counts. This chain uses TRBV6-1 with TRBJ2-7; tentative D call: TRBD1 (6 bases). CDR3 size: 15 residues. CDR1 and CDR2 (germline): MNHNS, SASEGT. Trimming took 6 bases from V and 2 from J, leaving 17 bases between them. CDR3 sequence reads: CASRPHRESTYEQYV. The CDR3 coding sequence is TGTGCCAGCAGACCTCACAGGGAATCGACCTACGAGCAGTACGTC.

CDR3 bases: TGTGCCAGCAGCTTAAGGGACGGGATGAACACTGAAGCTTTCTTT. This gives the protein CASSLRDGMNTEAFF. The J gene is TRBJ1-1, the V gene TRBV11-1; maybe TRBD1 (5 bases). Germline values: CDR1 SGHAT, CDR2 FQDESV (reference sequence). The CDR3 extends over 15 amino acids. The V and J ends lost 2 bases and 0 bases respectively, with 10 bases between them.

V usage is TRBV6-5 and J usage is TRBJ2-7, with D perhaps TRBD2 (5 bases). The CDR3 is made up of 14 amino acids. Germline-derived CDR1 and CDR2 are MNHEY and SVGAGI. Trimming removed 5 bases from V and 0 bases from J, with 11 bases in between. CDR3 coding DNA: TGTGCCAGCAGTCTGTCCGGGATCTCCTACGAGCAGTACTTC. It translates to CASSLSGISYEQYF.

This clonotype has a count of ten or more. The chain recombines TRBV27 with TRBJ1-2; no definite D call. Per the germline V gene, CDR1 is MNHEY and CDR2 is SMNVEV (reference sequence). V was trimmed by 4 bases and J by 2 bases, leaving 8 bases between them. CDR3 length: 13 residues. The CDR3: CASSYLGNYGYTF. CDR3 in DNA: TGTGCCAGCAGTTATCTCGGGAACTATGGCTACACCTTC.

This clonotype was seen more than once but under ten times. At one boundary the junction diverges from the germline segment, which might be a read error. The chain links TRBV5-4 to TRBJ2-1, with D perhaps assigned TRBD1 or TRBD2 (5 bases each). The CDR3 runs to 12 residues. The V gene's germline CDR1 is SGHNT and CDR2 YYREEE (reference sequence). DNA of the CDR3: TGTGCCAGCTCCGTTTGGGGGAATGAGCAATTCTTC. Translated, it gives CASSVWGNEQFF. Filled out from reference TRBV5-4 and TRBJ2-1, the complete variable domain reads ETGVTQSPTHLIKTRGQQVTLRCSSQSGHNTVSWYQQALGQGPQFIFQYYREEENGRGNFPPRFSGLQFPNYSSELNVNALELDDSALYLCASSVWGNEQFFGPGTRLTVL.

This clonotype was detected only a few times. The chain employs TRBV6-2 or TRBV6-3 and TRBJ2-5; D might be TRBD2 (6 bases). The germline V gene encodes CDR1 MNHEY and CDR2 SVGEGT. V was clipped by 4 bases and J by 1 base, with 10 bases between them. This CDR3 contains 14 residues. The CDR3 loop reads CASSSGGFQETQYF. The CDR3 region has the DNA TGTGCCAGCAGTTCCGGGGGATTCCAAGAGACCCAGTACTTC.

The V gene is TRBV29-1, the J gene TRBJ2-1; 10 nucleotides align to TRBD2. Germline assignment: CDR1 SQVTM and CDR2 ANQGSEA. With V trimmed by 6 bases and J by 10 bases, 12 bases remained unmatched. CDR3 length: 14 residues. CDR3: CSVELAGGRREQFF. The CDR3 coding sequence is TGCAGCGTCGAATTAGCGGGGGGCCGGAGGGAGCAGTTCTTC.

This clonotype has ten or more counts. The rearrangement uses TRBV7-8 and TRBJ2-1; 10 bases line up with TRBD2. Germline CDR1 and CDR2: SGHVS and FQNEAQ. The CDR3 has 15 amino acids. V trimming: 2 bases; J trimming: 4 bases; junction bases outside the gene matches: 2. The CDR3 protein is CASSLLAGVYNEQFF. CDR3 in DNA: TGTGCCAGCAGCTTACTAGCGGGGGTATACAATGAGCAGTTCTTC. Combining the CDR3 with reference TRBV7-8 and TRBJ2-1 gives the whole variable domain GAGVSQSPRYKVAKRGQDVALRCDPISGHVSLFWYQQALGQGPEFLTYFQNEAQLDKSGLPSDRFFAERPEGSVSTLKIQRTQQEDSAVYLCASSLLAGVYNEQFFGPGTRLTVL.

This clonotype has more than one count but fewer than ten. This chain uses TRBV6-5 with TRBJ1-1, with D perhaps TRBD1 (6 bases). The CDR3 totals 14 residues. Trimming shortened V by 7 bases and J by 3 bases, and 15 bases separated the two germline ends. CDR1 is MNHEY and CDR2 is SVGAGI in the germline V gene. The CDR3 loop reads CASKIEEGDTEAFF. DNA for the CDR3: TGTGCCAGCAAAATTGAGGAGGGGGACACTGAAGCTTTCTTT.

This clonotype turned up a few times. The V and J genes are TRBV12-3 or TRBV12-4 and TRBJ2-5; D gene ambiguous. Trimming cost V 3 bases and J 2 bases, with 13 bases left between them. The CDR3 is 15 residues long. Here the CDR3 DNA reads TGTGCCAGCAGTTTTAATCTCGCGGAGCAAGAGACCCAGTACTTC. This codes for CASSFNLAEQETQYF.

This clonotype was picked up a small number of times. This chain uses TRBV12-3 or TRBV12-4 with TRBJ1-1, with 10 positions matching TRBD1. V trimming: 10 bases; J trimming: 3 bases; junction bases outside the gene matches: 14. The CDR3 loop spans 16 amino acids. The CDR3, as DNA: TGTGCCATCAATCGACAGGGGGCTGATGGAGACACTGAAGCTTTCTTT. It specifies CAINRQGADGDTEAFF.

This chain links TRBV27 with TRBJ1-2, with D tentatively TRBD1 (6 bases). Germline V lookup: CDR1 MNHEY, CDR2 SMNVEV (reference sequence). V lost 5 bases and J 7 bases, leaving 17 bases between the germline ends. The CDR3 loop spans 14 amino acids. CDR3 sequence: CASSPAPRGPGYTF. The CDR3 nucleotides read TGTGCCAGCAGTCCCGCGCCCCGGGGGCCTGGCTACACCTTC.

CDR3 sequence (DNA): TGTGCCAGCGGATTCCGCCCATATAAGACCGGGGAGCTGTTTTTT. It translates to CASGFRPYKTGELFF. The chain carries TRBV5-6 and TRBJ2-2; D is ambiguous. Trimming cost V 7 bases and J 5 bases, with 18 bases left between them. CDR1 is SGHDT, CDR2 YYEEEE, per germline. The CDR3 extends over 15 amino acids.

This clonotype has only a few counts. This chain connects TRBV4-1 to TRBJ2-2; tentative D call: TRBD1 (5 bases). Trimming left V 4 bases short and J 4 bases short, with 16 bases between. The CDR3 runs 16 residues. Germline values: CDR1 MGHRA, CDR2 YSYEKL. In DNA form, the CDR3 reads TGCGCCAGCAGCCGTAGTTCGGGCAGGGCCACCGGGGAGCTGTTTTTT. Its protein is CASSRSSGRATGELFF.

Comments on this clonotype: A read error is possible here, since a much larger clone lies one base away. The rearrangement links TRBV11-3 to TRBJ2-1; TRBD2 is a possible D gene (6 bases). CDR1 is SGHNT and CDR2 is YENEEA in the germline V gene. V was cut by 6 bases and J by 0 bases, with 12 bases left in between. The CDR3 contains 15 residues. CDR3: CASRFGGISYNEQFF. The CDR3 DNA follows: TGTGCCAGCAGATTTGGCGGGATCTCCTACAATGAGCAGTTCTTC.

To note about this clonotype: A much larger clone sits a single nucleotide away, making a read error possible. CDR3: CVSSLADRGRDEQYF. Here the CDR3 DNA reads TGTGTCAGCAGCTTAGCGGACAGGGGAAGAGACGAGCAGTACTTC. V and J are TRBV7-6 and TRBJ2-7, with 9 nucleotides matching TRBD1. This CDR3 comprises 15 residues. The V gene's germline CDR1 is SGHVS and CDR2 FNYEAQ.

This clonotype was counted a few times. The chain is built from TRBV6-5 and TRBJ1-2; the D gene is possibly TRBD1 (6 bases). The CDR3 spans 13 residues. The germline V and J ends were trimmed by 4 bases and 6 bases, with 12 bases remaining between them. Germline V gene lookup returns CDR1 MNHEY and CDR2 SVGAGI. The DNA of the CDR3 is TGTGCCAGCAGTTCCCAGGGGATTGATGGCTACACCTTC. Translating it yields CASSSQGIDGYTF.

Ten or more counts support this clonotype. The V call is TRBV12-3 or TRBV12-4, the J call TRBJ1-1; D is perhaps TRBD1 (5 bases). The CDR3 is 11 amino acids. The V gene lost 6 bases and the J gene lost 7 bases, with 9 bases spanning the gap. The CDR3 nucleotides read TGTGCCAGCAGCACAGGTGGTGAAGCTTTCTTT. Amino acid sequence: CASSTGGEAFF.

The chain is built from TRBV20-1 and TRBJ1-5, with D unresolved. This CDR3 comprises 15 residues. The germline V gene encodes CDR1 DFQATT and CDR2 SNEGSKA (reference sequence). The V end lost 0 bases, the J end lost 0 bases, and 9 bases lay between the germline ends. The CDR3: CSARDGIYSNQPQHF. In DNA form, the CDR3 reads TGCAGTGCTAGAGATGGCATCTATAGCAATCAGCCCCAGCATTTT.

V and J are TRBV19 and TRBJ2-7, with D perhaps assigned TRBD1 or TRBD2 (7 bases each). The germline V gene has CDR1 LNHDA and CDR2 SQIVND (reference sequence). Trimming removed 5 bases at V and 7 bases at J, with 15 bases between. CDR3 length: 13 amino acids. The CDR3 region has the DNA TGTGCCAGTAGTCCTACCAGGGGGGGTGAGCAGTACGTC. Protein: CASSPTRGGEQYV.

The gene calls are TRBV7-9 and TRBJ2-1; D might be TRBD2 (5 bases). Per the germline V gene, CDR1 is SEHNR and CDR2 is FQNEAQ (reference sequence). V lost 7 bases and J 5 bases, leaving 12 bases between the germline ends. This CDR3 has 13 amino acids. In nucleotides, the CDR3 is TGTGCCAGCATCCCGCCGGGGAACAATGAGCAGTTCTTC. As protein: CASIPPGNNEQFF.

This clonotype occurred many times. This CDR3 reads CATKQRGLNTEAFF. CDR3 DNA: TGTGCCACCAAACAGAGGGGGCTTAACACTGAAGCTTTCTTT. The chain is built from TRBV15 and TRBJ1-1; 7 bases are shared with TRBD1. With V trimmed by 7 bases and J by 2 bases, 7 bases remained unmatched. Germline CDR1 and CDR2: LNHNV and YYDKDF (reference sequence). This CDR3 has 14 residues. Looking up the rest from reference TRBV15 and TRBJ1-1 gives the full variable domain: DAMVIQNPRYQVTQFGKPVTLSCSQTLNHNVMYWYQQKSSQAPKLLFHYYDKDFNNEADTPDNFQSRRPNTSFCFLDIRSPGLGDTAMYLCATKQRGLNTEAFFGQGTRLTVV.